Listed here are 17 T cell receptor beta chains from one sample, sequenced in a study of blood T cell repertoires in COVID-19. TCRdb's copy holds only in-frame clones and misses some; the assay was immunoSEQ multiplex PCR. Counted here are tens of thousands of clones, about nine tenths occurring once; the ten biggest clones make up 3.6%. The sequenced sample consisted of peripheral blood. The receptors were sampled from a man in his forties or fifties with COVID-19, enrolled during active disease.

This clone has a handful of counts. The chain recombines TRBV11-2 with TRBJ2-7; weak D call: TRBD2 (6 bases). Germline CDR1 and CDR2: SGHAT and FQNNGV. V lost 5 bases, J lost 7 bases, and 30 bases lay in between. There are 18 residues in the CDR3. Here the CDR3 reads CASSTIRPAGRIRGEQYF. DNA of the CDR3: TGTGCCAGCAGCACGATCCGGCCGGCGGGGCGGATTCGGGGGGAGCAGTACTTC.

The chain joins TRBV3-1 (or the pseudogene TRBV3-2) to TRBJ2-7, with 12 bases fitting TRBD2. Germline V lookup: CDR1 LGHDT, CDR2 YNNKEL (reference sequence). V trimming: 1 base; J trimming: 3 bases; junction bases outside the gene matches: 1. The CDR3 runs to 15 residues. CDR3 DNA: TGTGCCAGCAGCCAAGTACTAGCGGGGGGCTACGAGCAGTACTTC. Translation: CASSQVLAGGYEQYF.

The chain combines TRBV30 with TRBJ1-6; unclear D gene. The CDR3 contains 16 residues. Trimming pared 0 bases from V and 0 bases from J, leaving 9 bases between. The germline CDR1 and CDR2 sequences are GTSNPN and SVGIG (reference sequence). Here the CDR3 DNA reads TGTGCCTGGAGTGTATGGGGAGACTCCTATAATTCACCCCTCCACTTT. Residues: CAWSVWGDSYNSPLHF. Drawing the rest from reference TRBV30 and TRBJ1-6, the complete variable domain is SQTIHQWPATLVQPVGSPLSLECTVEGTSNPNLYWYRQAAGRGLQLLFYSVGIGQISSEVPQNLSASRPQDRQFILSSKKLLLSDSGFYLCAWSVWGDSYNSPLHFGNGTRLTVT.

This chain links TRBV3-1 (or the pseudogene TRBV3-2) with TRBJ1-1; 8 bases fit TRBD1. The CDR3 runs 15 residues. V was clipped by 4 bases and J by 4 bases; unmatched bases: 8. Germline CDR1 reads LGHDT; CDR2 reads YNNKEL (reference sequence). The CDR3 spells CASSPTGVGGTEAFF. CDR3 DNA sequence: TGTGCCAGCAGCCCGACAGGGGTCGGTGGCACTGAAGCTTTCTTT.

In its sample, this clone was seen once. The chain combines TRBV6-5 with TRBJ2-3; possibly TRBD1 for D (6 bases). V lost 8 bases and J 2 bases, leaving 17 bases between the germline ends. Germline V gene lookup returns CDR1 MNHEY and CDR2 SVGAGI. This CDR3 region has 15 residues. The CDR3 here is CASVRRTAPTDTQYF. The CDR3, as DNA: TGTGCCAGCGTTAGAAGGACAGCCCCCACAGATACGCAGTATTTT.

J is TRBJ1-2 and V is TRBV12-3 or TRBV12-4, with TRBD1 identical over 8 bases. The CDR3 extends over 11 amino acids. V dropped 5 bases and J dropped 12; count of bases not matched to a gene: 5. CDR3 region: CASSTDRENTF. DNA for the CDR3: TGTGCCAGCAGTACGGACAGGGAAAACACCTTC.

This clone has more than one count but fewer than ten. The chain combines TRBV19 with TRBJ1-4, with TRBD1 identical over 8 bases. With 3 bases clipped from V and 6 bases from J, the junction kept 9 bases outside the gene matches. The CDR3 length is 16 residues. Germline V gene data show CDR1 as LNHDA and CDR2 as SQIVND (reference sequence). CDR3 DNA sequence: TGTGCCAGTAGTATGACCGGACAGGGTCTGTATGAAAAACTGTTTTTT. Residues: CASSMTGQGLYEKLFF. The full variable domain, in which reference TRBV19 and TRBJ1-4 provide the parts outside the CDR3, is DGGITQSPKYLFRKEGQNVTLSCEQNLNHDAMYWYRQDPGQGLRLIYYSQIVNDFQKGDIAEGYSVSREKKESFPLTVTSAQKNPTAFYLCASSMTGQGLYEKLFFGSGTQLSVL.

The chain has TRBV3-1 (or the pseudogene TRBV3-2) and TRBJ1-2; D remains unclear. Trimming removed 0 bases at V and 8 bases at J, with 13 bases between. The germline V gene encodes CDR1 LGHDT and CDR2 YNNKEL (reference sequence). The CDR3 runs 14 residues. Here the CDR3 reads CASSQDSASWGYTF. The CDR3 DNA sequence: TGTGCCAGCAGCCAAGATAGCGCGTCCTGGGGCTACACCTTC.

The chain joins TRBV5-6 to TRBJ2-7; D perhaps matches TRBD1 (5 bases). The ends were cut back, 1 base at V and 4 bases at J, with 12 bases in the middle. The CDR3 has 14 amino acids. Germline-derived CDR1 and CDR2 are SGHDT and YYEEEE. In nucleotides, the CDR3 is TGTGCCAGCAGCTTGTGGGGCGCGGTTTACGAGCAGTACTTC. Translated: CASSLWGAVYEQYF.

The rearrangement uses TRBV6-6 and TRBJ1-6; 7 nucleotides align to TRBD1. CDR3 size: 12 residues. From germline, CDR1 is MNHNY and CDR2 SVGAGI (reference sequence). V dropped 5 bases and J dropped 10; count of bases not matched to a gene: 2. This CDR3 reads CASSRGQSPLHF. The CDR3 DNA reads as TGTGCCAGCAGTCGGGGACAGTCACCCCTCCACTTT.

This chain connects TRBV13 to TRBJ2-3; TRBD2 agrees at 9 bases. Trimming took 4 bases from V and 9 from J; bases not matched to a gene: 14. Germline V gene sequence: CDR1 PRHDT, CDR2 FYEKMQ (reference sequence). This CDR3 is 16 amino acids long. CDR3 loop: CASSSTGASGIGTQYF. The CDR3 DNA sequence: TGTGCCAGCAGCTCAACCGGGGCTAGCGGGATTGGGACGCAGTATTTT.

V usage is TRBV5-4 and J usage is TRBJ2-1; 10 nucleotides line up with TRBD2. Unmatched junction bases numbered 2, after V lost 0 bases and J lost 5 bases. Looked up from germline, CDR1 is SGHNT and CDR2 is YYREEE (reference sequence). The length of the CDR3 is 15 residues. The CDR3 here is CASSLGGTSDNEQFF. CDR3 coding DNA: TGTGCCAGCAGCTTGGGAGGGACTAGCGACAATGAGCAGTTCTTC. The full variable domain, with the rest looked up from reference TRBV5-4 and TRBJ2-1, is ETGVTQSPTHLIKTRGQQVTLRCSSQSGHNTVSWYQQALGQGPQFIFQYYREEENGRGNFPPRFSGLQFPNYSSELNVNALELDDSALYLCASSLGGTSDNEQFFGPGTRLTVL.

This clone appeared a single time. An end of the junction does not agree with germline; a read error may underlie this. The chain joins TRBV6-1 to TRBJ1-6; perhaps TRBD1 as D (6 bases). This CDR3 is built from 14 residues. Germline V gene lookup returns CDR1 MNHNS and CDR2 SASEGT. CDR3 residues: CASNERGTNSPLHF. DNA of the CDR3: TGTGCCAGCAATGAAAGGGGGACTAATTCACCCCTCCACTTT.

This chain joins TRBV10-3 and TRBJ2-2; 9 nucleotides align to TRBD2. Germline CDR1 ENHRY, CDR2 SYGVKD. The ends lost 10 bases at V and 2 bases at J; junction bases unmatched: 5. This CDR3 comprises 14 residues. CDR3 DNA sequence: TGTGCCAGCGGGAGGGGGGCAAACACCGGGGAGCTGTTTTTT. This gives the protein CASGRGANTGELFF.

CDR3 sequence (DNA): TGTGCCAGCACCCGGGGTGGCTACGAGCAGTACTTC. Protein product: CASTRGGYEQYF. The V gene is TRBV12-3 or TRBV12-4, the J gene TRBJ2-7, with D tentatively TRBD2 (5 bases). The V and J ends lost 7 bases and 3 bases respectively, with 10 bases between them. The CDR3 extends over 12 amino acids.

The rearrangement uses TRBV30 and TRBJ1-1; a weak D match, TRBD1 (6 bases). V shed 2 bases and J shed 5 bases, with 18 bases lying between them. The CDR3 loop spans 15 amino acids. Germline V gives CDR1 GTSNPN, CDR2 SVGIG (reference sequence). CDR3 protein: CAWSPDRPHGTEAFF. CDR3 nucleotide sequence: TGTGCCTGGAGTCCCGACAGGCCTCACGGGACTGAAGCTTTCTTT.

The chain couples TRBV6-5 to TRBJ2-2; TRBD1 matches at 7 bases. Trimming removed 8 bases from V and 5 bases from J; junction bases left unmatched: 8. The V gene's germline CDR1 is MNHEY and CDR2 SVGAGI. The CDR3 loop spans 14 amino acids. The CDR3 nucleotides are TGTGCCAGCCACCGGGGACAGCAGACCGGGGAGCTGTTTTTT. Translated: CASHRGQQTGELFF.